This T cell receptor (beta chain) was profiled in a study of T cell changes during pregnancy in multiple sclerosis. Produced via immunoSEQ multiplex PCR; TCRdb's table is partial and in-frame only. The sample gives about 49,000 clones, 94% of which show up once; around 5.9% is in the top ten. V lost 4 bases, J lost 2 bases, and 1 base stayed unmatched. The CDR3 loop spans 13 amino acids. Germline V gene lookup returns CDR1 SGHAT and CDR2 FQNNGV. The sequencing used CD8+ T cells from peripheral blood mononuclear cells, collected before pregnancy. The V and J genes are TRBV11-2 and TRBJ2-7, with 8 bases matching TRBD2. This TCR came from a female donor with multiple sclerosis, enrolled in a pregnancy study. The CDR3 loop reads CASSSGGAYEQYF. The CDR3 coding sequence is TGTGCCAGCAGCTCCGGGGGGGCCTACGAGCAGTACTTC.